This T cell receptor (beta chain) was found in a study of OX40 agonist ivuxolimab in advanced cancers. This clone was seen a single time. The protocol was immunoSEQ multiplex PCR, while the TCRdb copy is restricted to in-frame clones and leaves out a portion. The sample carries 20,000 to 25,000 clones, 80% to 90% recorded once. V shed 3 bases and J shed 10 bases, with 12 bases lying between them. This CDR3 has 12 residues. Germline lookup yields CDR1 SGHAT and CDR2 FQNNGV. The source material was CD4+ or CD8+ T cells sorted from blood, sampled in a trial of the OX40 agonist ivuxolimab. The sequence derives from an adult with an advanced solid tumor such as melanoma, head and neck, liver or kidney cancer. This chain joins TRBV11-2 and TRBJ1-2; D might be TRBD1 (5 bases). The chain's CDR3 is CASSFGGFDYTF. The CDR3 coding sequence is TGTGCCAGCAGCTTTGGGGGGTTCGACTACACCTTC.